The 21 T cell receptor beta chains below were found in one sample sequenced in a study of CD4 T cells in relation to SARS-CoV-2 and coronaviruses. Their recognized antigens are unknown. Unexposed donor CD4+ T cells date from about 2011-2019, before the COVID-19 pandemic. The cells were cultured for under 13 days before CD4+ T cells were isolated. Here immunoSEQ multiplex PCR was the method, and the copy in TCRdb shows in-frame clones only, minus some. The sample gives 15,000 to 20,000 clones, 70% to 80% of which show up once; around 15% is in the top ten. What was sequenced was CD4+ T cells from PBMCs, cultured in vitro. The origin of the receptors is a human donor in good health.

This chain joins TRBV7-9 and TRBJ2-5; perhaps TRBD1 as D (5 bases). The CDR3 has 15 residues. V lost 2 bases to trimming and J lost 2 bases, with 12 bases between them. Germline V gene lookup returns CDR1 SEHNR and CDR2 FQNEAQ (reference sequence). CDR3 region: CASSLSSGPQETQYF. The CDR3 DNA reads as TGTGCCAGCAGCTTATCTTCAGGGCCTCAAGAGACCCAGTACTTC.

The chain combines TRBV18 with TRBJ2-1, with D possibly being TRBD1 (5 bases). The CDR3 consists of 16 residues. The germline gives CDR1 KGHSH, CDR2 LQKENI. V was pared by 0 bases and J by 4 bases, with 13 bases between. The CDR3 DNA sequence: TGTGCCAGCTCACCACCGAGACAGATCAGATACAATGAGCAGTTCTTC. Amino acids: CASSPPRQIRYNEQFF.

V gene TRBV5-1 combines with J gene TRBJ2-2; D is uncertain. The CDR3 runs 16 residues. Trimming removed 5 bases at V and 2 bases at J, with 16 bases between. Germline V CDR1 and CDR2: SGHRS, YFSETQ. CDR3 in DNA: TGCGCCAGCAGGACCGCGGAAATAGGAAACACCGGGGAGCTGTTTTTT. It translates to CASRTAEIGNTGELFF. Together with reference TRBV5-1 and TRBJ2-2, the CDR3 gives the full variable domain: KAGVTQTPRYLIKTRGQQVTLSCSPISGHRSVSWYQQTPGQGLQFLFEYFSETQRNKGNFPGRFSGRQFSNSRSEMNVSTLELGDSALYLCASRTAEIGNTGELFFGEGSRLTVL.

The chain uses TRBV6-1 and TRBJ2-2, with unresolved D. Germline V gene data show CDR1 as MNHNS and CDR2 as SASEGT. Trimming cost V 2 bases and J 4 bases, with 11 bases left between them. This CDR3 region has 15 residues. Written as DNA, the CDR3 is TGTGCCAGCAGTGAATTCCCAGATTTCACCGGGGAGCTGTTTTTT. Protein product: CASSEFPDFTGELFF.

V and J are TRBV19 and TRBJ1-2; D possibly corresponds to TRBD1 (6 bases). CDR1 LNHDA and CDR2 SQIVND come from the germline V gene (reference sequence). The CDR3 loop spans 15 amino acids. Trimming pared 5 bases from V and 2 bases from J, leaving 15 bases between. The DNA for the CDR3 is TGTGCCAGTAGTCCCCGGGGGCAGGGGAACTATGGCTACACCTTC. Its translation: CASSPRGQGNYGYTF.

CDR3 protein: CASSQGQGGGQPQHF. The CDR3 DNA reads as TGTGCCAGCAGCCAAGGACAGGGAGGAGGACAGCCCCAGCATTTT. This chain links TRBV4-2 with TRBJ1-5; 7 bases fit TRBD1. Germline V CDR1 and CDR2: LGHNA, YNFKEQ. The V and J ends lost 1 base and 7 bases, in that order; junction bases with no gene match: 7. CDR3 length: 15 amino acids.

In nucleotides, the CDR3 is TGTGCCGGACGGAGATACAATGAGCAGTTCTTC. Residues: CAGRRYNEQFF. The chain has TRBV21-1 and TRBJ2-1. TRBV21-1 is a listed pseudogene. The CDR3 covers 11 residues.

V and J are TRBV6-5 and TRBJ1-1; weak D call: TRBD1 (6 bases). Germline lookup yields CDR1 MNHEY and CDR2 SVGAGI. Trimming shortened V by 6 bases and J by 6 bases, and 14 bases separated the two germline ends. This CDR3 contains 13 residues. CDR3 sequence: CASRQGTGPEAFF. Written as DNA, the CDR3 is TGTGCCAGCAGGCAGGGGACTGGGCCTGAAGCTTTCTTT.

The chain is built from TRBV6-4 and TRBJ2-3; TRBD2 is a possible D gene (5 bases). The V gene's germline CDR1 is MRHNA and CDR2 SNTAGT. The CDR3 has 14 residues. V was pared by 0 bases and J by 5 bases, with 9 bases between. The CDR3, as DNA: TGTGCCAGCAGTGACTCGGGAGAGGGAGATACGCAGTATTTT. Translated, it gives CASSDSGEGDTQYF.

This chain links TRBV19 with TRBJ1-5; TRBD1 agrees at 7 bases. This CDR3 is built from 15 residues. Germline V CDR1 and CDR2: LNHDA, SQIVND (reference sequence). The junction had 6 bases not matched to a gene; V was cut back by 3 bases and J by 4 bases. CDR3 sequence (DNA): TGTGCCAGTAGTATCCAGGGGGGGAGAAATCAGCCCCAGCATTTT. Protein: CASSIQGGRNQPQHF.

V and J are TRBV19 and TRBJ2-2; TRBD2 agrees at 8 bases. Germline lookup yields CDR1 LNHDA and CDR2 SQIVND (reference sequence). The CDR3 is 15 residues long. V lost 6 bases and J lost 1; bases outside the gene matches: 4. CDR3 residues: CASSAGTRNTGELFF. CDR3 sequence (DNA): TGTGCCAGTAGCGCCGGGACTAGGAACACCGGGGAGCTGTTTTTT.

The rearrangement links TRBV5-1 to TRBJ2-1; the match to TRBD2 covers 12 bases. CDR1 is SGHRS, CDR2 YFSETQ, per germline. V lost 1 base, J lost 9 bases, and 2 bases stayed unmatched. The CDR3 runs to 14 residues. The CDR3 sequence: CASSLTTSGSEQFF. The CDR3 bases are TGCGCCAGCAGCTTGACGACTAGCGGGAGTGAGCAGTTCTTC.

This chain connects TRBV28 to TRBJ2-7; TRBD1 is a possible D gene (5 bases). Germline V lookup: CDR1 MDHEN, CDR2 SYDVKM. The CDR3 extends over 16 amino acids. With 3 bases removed from V and 2 bases from J, the gap between germline ends came to 17 bases. The CDR3 DNA reads as TGTGCCAGCAGTTTTCTGGGGCGAGGTCCCACCTACGAGCAGTACTTC. Translating it yields CASSFLGRGPTYEQYF. The variable domain in full, with the rest retrieved from reference TRBV28 and TRBJ2-7, is DVKVTQSSRYLVKRTGEKVFLECVQDMDHENMFWYRQDPGLGLRLIYFSYDVKMKEKGDIPEGYSVSREKKERFSLILESASTNQTSMYLCASSFLGRGPTYEQYFGPGTRLTVT.

The chain employs TRBV18 and TRBJ2-1; D may be TRBD2 (6 bases). Germline lookup yields CDR1 KGHSH and CDR2 LQKENI. V lost 4 bases and J 0 bases, leaving 22 bases between the germline ends. The CDR3 covers 19 residues. CDR3 loop: CASSHLAGSTISSYNEQFF. The CDR3 DNA reads TGTGCCAGCTCACACCTGGCGGGGTCGACGATCAGCTCCTACAATGAGCAGTTCTTC. Combining the CDR3 with reference TRBV18 and TRBJ2-1 gives the whole variable domain NAGVMQNPRHLVRRRGQEARLRCSPMKGHSHVYWYRQLPEEGLKFMVYLQKENIIDESGMPKERFSAEFPKEGPSILRIQQVVRGDSAAYFCASSHLAGSTISSYNEQFFGPGTRLTVL.

The chain couples TRBV27 to TRBJ2-1; D uncertain. There are 16 residues in the CDR3. CDR1 and CDR2 (germline): MNHEY, SMNVEV (reference sequence). V gave up 3 bases and J gave up 5 bases, with 17 bases separating them. The CDR3 DNA is TGTGCCAGCAGTTTTTCCCTCGCCACTTCCCACAATGAGCAGTTCTTC. Translated: CASSFSLATSHNEQFF.

J is TRBJ2-3 and V is TRBV19; 8 bases match TRBD2. With 4 bases clipped from V and 4 bases from J, the junction kept 7 bases outside the gene matches. Germline V gene data show CDR1 as LNHDA and CDR2 as SQIVND (reference sequence). The CDR3 length is 15 residues. CDR3 region: CASSTSGTSADTQYF. CDR3 nucleotide sequence: TGTGCCAGTAGTACCTCGGGGACTAGTGCAGATACGCAGTATTTT. Full variable domain (remainder filled in from reference TRBV19 and TRBJ2-3): DGGITQSPKYLFRKEGQNVTLSCEQNLNHDAMYWYRQDPGQGLRLIYYSQIVNDFQKGDIAEGYSVSREKKESFPLTVTSAQKNPTAFYLCASSTSGTSADTQYFGPGTRLTVL.

The J gene is TRBJ2-1, the V gene TRBV18; D is perhaps TRBD2 (6 bases). The CDR3 extends over 14 amino acids. Trimming shortened V by 3 bases and J by 9 bases, and 15 bases separated the two germline ends. Germline V gives CDR1 KGHSH, CDR2 LQKENI. The CDR3 region is CASSPPGLTAEQFF. Written as DNA, the CDR3 is TGTGCCAGCTCACCCCCGGGACTGACGGCTGAGCAGTTCTTC. The whole variable domain, filled in from reference TRBV18 and TRBJ2-1, reads NAGVMQNPRHLVRRRGQEARLRCSPMKGHSHVYWYRQLPEEGLKFMVYLQKENIIDESGMPKERFSAEFPKEGPSILRIQQVVRGDSAAYFCASSPPGLTAEQFFGPGTRLTVL.

CDR3 nucleotides: TGTGCCAGCAAAGCAGGACACACCAATCAGCCCCAGCATTTT. This gives the protein CASKAGHTNQPQHF. The chain joins TRBV28 to TRBJ1-5; perhaps TRBD1 as D (5 bases). There are 14 residues in the CDR3. Germline CDR1 and CDR2: MDHEN and SYDVKM. V was cut by 7 bases and J by 3 bases, with 13 bases left in between.

The chain links TRBV19 to TRBJ1-5, with D unresolved. The CDR3 extends over 14 amino acids. Between the trimmed V and J ends, which lost 5 bases and 0 bases, there was a span of 8 bases. Germline CDR1 is LNHDA and CDR2 is SQIVND (reference sequence). CDR3 protein: CASSGEASNQPQHF. CDR3 bases: TGTGCCAGTAGTGGGGAAGCTAGCAATCAGCCCCAGCATTTT.

This clone has a single count. The rearrangement joins TRBV10-3 to TRBJ2-5; 7 bases align to TRBD1. The CDR3 runs to 14 residues. After removal of 2 bases from V and 3 bases from J, the junction contained 3 bases not matched to a gene. Germline assignment: CDR1 ENHRY and CDR2 SYGVKD. The CDR3 DNA follows: TGTGCCATCAGTGAGGCCGGGACAGAAGAGACCCAGTACTTC. Its protein is CAISEAGTEETQYF.

The chain couples TRBV7-8 to TRBJ2-3; unclear D gene. Germline V gene sequence: CDR1 SGHVS, CDR2 FQNEAQ. The CDR3 spans 15 residues. Trimming shortened V by 5 bases and J by 0 bases, and 12 bases separated the two germline ends. CDR3 loop: CASSPIPLSTDTQYF. CDR3 bases: TGTGCCAGCAGCCCCATCCCCCTTAGCACAGATACGCAGTATTTT.